What follows are 31 T cell receptor beta chains derived from one specimen sequenced in a study of T cells in women clearing cervical HPV infection (dated by TCRdb to between 2018 and 2020). The method behind the library was the immunoSEQ multiplex PCR assay. TCRdb carries this immuneACCESS record with in-frame sequences only. Its versions omit some clonotypes, under half of them owing to an unresolved V gene in the studies checked, with the rest unexplained. The table for this sample lists some 15,000 clones. Roughly a tenth of the sample lies in the top ten. What was sequenced was blood buffy coat. The receptors come from a woman between 18 and 75 years old with a cervical HPV16 infection that either progressed to CIN3+ or cleared (not recorded which).

Concerning this clone itself: Coverage ceases 3 residues before the CDR3 finishes, and the germline J gene fills in the end. This chain links TRBV29-1 with TRBJ2-1; 13 nucleotides line up with TRBD2. CDR3 length: 13 amino acids. V lost 7 bases, J lost 7 bases, and 4 bases stayed unmatched. Germline-derived CDR1 and CDR2 are SQVTM and ANQGSEA. The sequenced CDR3 bases are TGCAGCGCCCTGGGACTAGCGGGAAATGAG. Residues: CSALGLAGNE. The CDR3 as a whole reads CSALGLAGNEQFF.

Regarding this clone: The CDR3 goes on 3 residues after the read ends, and that part is filled in from the germline J gene. The chain recombines TRBV5-1 with TRBJ2-5; D is unresolved. CDR3 length equals 14 residues. Trimming shortened V by 4 bases and J by 5 bases, and 15 bases separated the two germline ends. Germline V gene lookup returns CDR1 SGHRS and CDR2 YFSETQ. CDR3 DNA (partial): TGCGCCAGCAGCCTGGACCCCCCGAGGGAGACC. Residues: CASSLDPPRET. The whole CDR3 protein reads CASSLDPPRETQYF.

Concerning this clone itself: Read coverage stops 3 residues before the CDR3 terminus; the germline J gene supplies the remainder. V usage is TRBV14 and J usage is TRBJ2-4; TRBD1 matches at 8 bases. The CDR3 consists of 11 residues. Germline values: CDR1 SGHDN, CDR2 FVKESK. The CDR3 here is CASSPGTGQYF. The sequenced CDR3 bases are TGTGCCAGCAGCCCCGGGACAGGT.

Partial CDR3 DNA: TGTGCCAGCACTCTAACGAGGGACACTGAA. As protein: CASTLTRDTE. The full CDR3 sequence reads CASTLTRDTEAFF. V is TRBV7-8 and J is TRBJ1-1; D unclear. Read sequence stops 3 residues before the CDR3 end, and the germline J gene provides the missing end. CDR1 is SGHVS, CDR2 FQNEAQ, per germline. The CDR3 runs 13 residues. V was shortened by 7 bases and J by 3 bases, with 12 bases between the two germline ends.

Incomplete CDR3 DNA: TGTGCCAGCAGCTGGCGGGACATTTCCTACGAG. Residues: CASSWRDISYE. The whole CDR3 protein is CASSWRDISYEQYF. This chain connects TRBV7-2 to TRBJ2-7, with D possibly being TRBD1 or TRBD2 (6 bases each). The observed sequence ends 3 residues before the CDR3 terminus, with the missing tail filled in from the germline J gene. The germline gives CDR1 SGHTA, CDR2 FQGNSA. This CDR3 region has 14 residues. V lost 4 bases, J lost 1 base, and 11 bases lay in between.

A remark on this clone: The DNA ends 3 residues before the CDR3 does, and the rest of the CDR3 is filled in from the germline J gene. The chain combines TRBV11-2 with TRBJ2-7, with a weak D call TRBD1 (6 bases). Germline loops: CDR1 SGHAT, CDR2 FQNNGV. Trimming left V 5 bases short and J 2 bases short, with 16 bases between. CDR3 size: 15 residues. The CDR3 sequence: CASSKIQGLTYEQYF. CDR3 DNA (partial): TGTGCCAGCAGCAAAATTCAGGGGTTAACCTACGAG.

To note about this clone: The read falls 3 residues short of the CDR3 end, and the missing part is taken from the germline J gene. The chain links TRBV18 to TRBJ2-1; 9 bases map to TRBD2. The germline V gene has CDR1 KGHSH and CDR2 LQKENI. The CDR3 is made up of 15 amino acids. J gave up 9 bases and V 0 bases, and 6 bases lay outside the gene matches. The DNA read from the CDR3 is TGTGCCAGCTCACCACCGACGCGGGGGGGTGGTGAG. Translating gives CASSPPTRGGGE. The complete CDR3 reads CASSPPTRGGGEQFF. Filled out from reference TRBV18 and TRBJ2-1, the complete variable domain reads NAGVMQNPRHLVRRRGQEARLRCSPMKGHSHVYWYRQLPEEGLKFMVYLQKENIIDESGMPKERFSAEFPKEGPSILRIQQVVRGDSAAYFCASSPPTRGGGEQFFGPGTRLTVL.

CDR3 DNA (partial): TGTGCCAGTAGTAAAGGACAGGGCGGGCAGCCC. It is translated as CASSKGQGGQP. The whole CDR3 protein reads CASSKGQGGQPQHF. This chain links TRBV19 with TRBJ1-5; 8 bases agree with TRBD1. The read ends 3 residues early relative to the CDR3; the germline J gene fills the gap. Looked up from germline, CDR1 is LNHDA and CDR2 is SQIVND (reference sequence). This CDR3 is 14 amino acids long. After removal of 4 bases from V and 7 bases from J, the junction contained 6 bases not matched to a gene.

As concerns this clone: The read terminates 3 residues before the CDR3 end, so the remaining end is supplied by the germline J gene. This chain connects TRBV20-1 to TRBJ2-3; D call uncertain. Trimming shortened V by 6 bases and J by 0 bases, and 13 bases separated the two germline ends. The CDR3 sequence is 14 residues long. Germline V gene lookup returns CDR1 DFQATT and CDR2 SNEGSKA (reference sequence). This CDR3 reads CSATPQRSTDTQYF. CDR3 DNA, as far as it was read: TGCAGTGCCACTCCCCAGCGCAGCACAGATACG.

To note about this clone: The read terminates 3 residues ahead of where the CDR3 ends, so the germline J gene completes it. The chain combines TRBV20-1 with TRBJ1-5; the D gene is possibly TRBD1 (6 bases). The germline gives CDR1 DFQATT, CDR2 SNEGSKA (reference sequence). V was pared by 1 base and J by 4 bases, with 8 bases between. This CDR3 has 13 amino acids. The covered CDR3 bases are TGCAGTGCTAGAGCAACAGGGAATCAGCCC. The encoded protein is CSARATGNQP. Given in full, the CDR3 is CSARATGNQPQHF.

Concerning this clone itself: The read ends 3 residues shy of where the CDR3 ends; the end is completed using the germline J gene. This chain uses TRBV19 with TRBJ2-3, with a tentative D call TRBD1 (5 bases). The CDR3 spans 13 residues. CDR1 and CDR2 from the germline V gene are LNHDA and SQIVND (reference sequence). CDR3 in amino acids: CASSIQGIQPQYF. CDR3 DNA (partial): TGTGCCAGTAGTATTCAGGGCATCCAGCCG.

CDR3 DNA (partial): TGTGCCAGCAGCCTACAGGGGTACGAG. Translating it yields CASSLQGYE. The full CDR3 protein is CASSLQGYEQYF. The chain uses TRBV11-2 and TRBJ2-7; 7 bases match TRBD1. The DNA ends 3 residues before the CDR3 does, and the rest of the CDR3 is filled in from the germline J gene. The CDR3 totals 12 residues. Per germline, CDR1 SGHAT and CDR2 FQNNGV. The V segment lost 5 bases and the J segment 4 bases; nucleotides outside the gene matches: 2. The complete variable domain, with remaining parts taken from reference TRBV11-2 and TRBJ2-7, reads EAGVAQSPRYKIIEKRQSVAFWCNPISGHATLYWYQQILGQGPKLLIQFQNNGVVDDSQLPKDRFSAERLKGVDSTLKIQPAKLEDSAVYLCASSLQGYEQYFGPGTRLTVT.

With respect to this clone: The read finishes 3 residues shy of the CDR3 end, and the germline J gene is used to complete it. This chain joins TRBV11-3 and TRBJ1-6, with a possible D match to TRBD1 (6 bases). With 0 bases removed from V and 9 bases from J, the gap between germline ends came to 9 bases. The length of the CDR3 is 14 residues. CDR1 is SGHNT, CDR2 YENEEA, per germline. CDR3 sequence: CASSLDRGFSPLHF. The CDR3 DNA, read in part, is TGTGCCAGCAGCTTAGACAGGGGTTTTTCACCC.

About this clone itself: With the read ending 3 residues before the CDR3 end, the germline J gene is used to fill in that end. J is TRBJ1-2 and V is TRBV28, with 8 bases fitting TRBD1. This CDR3 spans 15 amino acids. CDR1 is MDHEN, CDR2 SYDVKM, per germline. J gave up 3 bases and V 6 bases, and 9 bases lay outside the gene matches. The DNA read from the CDR3 is TGTGCCAGCAGAACGGACAGGGATTCGTACTATGGC. This translates into CASRTDRDSYYG. The whole CDR3 is CASRTDRDSYYGYTF.

About this clone itself: The sequence runs out 3 residues before the end of the CDR3; the remainder is reconstructed from the germline J gene. The gene calls are TRBV5-4 and TRBJ2-1; 9 nucleotides agree with TRBD1. Losses at the gene ends were 0 bases for V and 6 bases for J; bases not matched to a gene: 7. The CDR3 has 16 amino acids. Germline loops: CDR1 SGHNT, CDR2 YYREEE (reference sequence). The CDR3 bases that were read are TGTGCCAGCAGCTTGGGGCCGGGACAGGGAACCAATGAG. Its protein product is CASSLGPGQGTNE. The entire CDR3 sequence reads CASSLGPGQGTNEQFF.

As to this clone: The CDR3 extends 3 residues past the end of the read, so its final part is completed from the germline J gene. The V call is TRBV19, the J call TRBJ2-6, with TRBD1 identical over 11 bases. This CDR3 is built from 16 residues. V gave up 4 bases and J gave up 2 bases; unmatched junction bases: 1. Germline V gene lookup returns CDR1 LNHDA and CDR2 SQIVND (reference sequence). CDR3: CASSRDRGTGANVLTF. Incomplete CDR3 DNA: TGTGCCAGTAGTAGGGACAGGGGGACTGGGGCCAACGTC.

Remarks on this clone: The CDR3 goes on 3 residues after the read ends, and that part is filled in from the germline J gene. The V gene is TRBV18, the J gene TRBJ2-7; D is undetermined. The CDR3 is made up of 14 amino acids. V was cut by 0 bases and J by 6 bases, with 12 bases left in between. In germline, CDR1 is KGHSH, CDR2 LQKENI. The DNA read from the CDR3 is TGTGCCAGCTCACCACCGCGTTATTCCCTCGAG. This gives the protein CASSPPRYSLE. The full CDR3 protein reads CASSPPRYSLEQYF.

As to this clone: The read finishes 3 residues shy of the CDR3 end, and the germline J gene is used to complete it. The chain combines TRBV29-1 with TRBJ2-2; 10 nucleotides align to TRBD2. This CDR3 is built from 15 residues. CDR1 and CDR2 (germline): SQVTM, ANQGSEA. The V segment lost 6 bases and the J segment 1 base; nucleotides outside the gene matches: 5. This CDR3 is CSVAASGGNTGELFF. The sequenced part of the CDR3 DNA is TGCAGCGTCGCAGCTAGCGGGGGGAACACCGGGGAG.

Regarding this clone: The CDR3 end is not reached by the read, which stops 3 residues before it; the germline J gene fills it in. The rearrangement joins TRBV29-1 to TRBJ1-2; D uncertain. This CDR3 has 11 amino acids. Trimming stripped 3 bases from V and 4 bases from J, with 6 bases between. CDR1 and CDR2 from the germline V gene are SQVTM and ANQGSEA. The CDR3 DNA, read in part, is TGCAGCGTTGATCTTTTCTATGGC. It yields the protein CSVDLFYG. The whole CDR3 sequence reads CSVDLFYGYTF.

The covered CDR3 bases are TGTGCCAGCAGTTTAGTAGGCGGGGGGGCCGTGTTCAATGAG. Translated, it gives CASSLVGGGAVFNE. The CDR3 in its entirety is CASSLVGGGAVFNEQFF. The chain uses TRBV12-3 or TRBV12-4 and TRBJ2-1; 9 positions match TRBD2. The read terminates 3 residues ahead of where the CDR3 ends, so the germline J gene completes it. The V and J ends lost 1 base and 6 bases, in that order; junction bases with no gene match: 10. The length of the CDR3 is 17 residues.

Of note for this clone: Sequencing ends 3 residues short of the CDR3 end; the germline J gene provides the rest. This chain joins TRBV19 and TRBJ1-1; possible D gene TRBD1, 5 bases. This CDR3 has 14 residues. Germline V CDR1 and CDR2: LNHDA, SQIVND (reference sequence). V was pared by 7 bases and J by 7 bases, with 19 bases between. The sequenced CDR3 bases are TGTGCCAGTACCTTCGGTGACGGGGGTCTTGAA. It encodes CASTFGDGGLE. The CDR3 reads in full as CASTFGDGGLEAFF.

In regard to this clone: The CDR3 extends 3 residues past the end of the read, so its final part is completed from the germline J gene. V gene TRBV11-3 combines with J gene TRBJ2-1; 8 bases match TRBD2. The CDR3 extends over 14 amino acids. The germline gives CDR1 SGHNT, CDR2 YENEEA. Trimming cost V 4 bases and J 8 bases; bases outside gene matches: 7. Incomplete CDR3 DNA: TGTGCCAGCAGCTCCTTAGGGACTAGTTATGAG. Protein sequence: CASSSLGTSYE. The CDR3, in full, reads CASSSLGTSYEQFF.

For this clone: The read is 3 residues too short to cover the CDR3 end, so that end is filled in from the germline J gene. V usage is TRBV20-1 and J usage is TRBJ1-5; D remains ambiguous. Germline CDR1 and CDR2: DFQATT and SNEGSKA (reference sequence). V lost 2 bases, J lost 4 bases, and 9 bases lay in between. The length of the CDR3 is 13 residues. CDR3 protein: CSARWALNQPQHF. CDR3 DNA, as far as it was read: TGCAGTGCTAGATGGGCCCTTAATCAGCCC.

With regard to this clone: The read ends 3 residues early relative to the CDR3; the germline J gene fills the gap. J is TRBJ2-3 and V is TRBV6-2 or TRBV6-3, with D unclear. The CDR3 runs 13 residues. The germline gives CDR1 MNHEY, CDR2 SVGEGT. The CDR3 is CASRPLGNQPQYF. CDR3 DNA (partial): TGTGCCAGCAGACCCCTAGGCAATCAGCCG.

Points on this clone: The read stops 3 residues short of the end of the CDR3; the missing end is completed from the germline J gene. The chain is built from TRBV7-2 and TRBJ2-5; TRBD1 aligns across 7 bases. CDR1 SGHTA and CDR2 FQGNSA come from the germline V gene. With 3 bases clipped from V and 0 bases from J, the junction kept 1 base outside the gene matches. The CDR3 length is 14 residues. Here the CDR3 reads CASSLGQHQETQYF. CDR3 bases read: TGTGCCAGCAGCTTGGGACAGCACCAAGAGACC.

The CDR3 bases that were read are TGTGCCAGCAGTGACGCGGGGGGTAGCACAGATACG. This sequence encodes CASSDAGGSTDT. The whole CDR3 is CASSDAGGSTDTQYF. The chain has TRBV2 and TRBJ2-3; 8 bases are a match to TRBD2. Read sequence stops 3 residues before the CDR3 end, and the germline J gene provides the missing end. The junction had 2 bases not matched to a gene; V was cut back by 3 bases and J by 0 bases. CDR1 is SNHLY and CDR2 is FYNNEI in the germline V gene. CDR3 size: 15 residues.

Notes on this clone: The CDR3 goes on 3 residues after the read ends, and that part is filled in from the germline J gene. The rearrangement links TRBV12-3 or TRBV12-4 to TRBJ2-7; 7 bases map to TRBD1. The CDR3 sequence is 15 residues long. V shed 3 bases, J shed 0 bases, and the junction held 5 bases outside the gene matches. CDR3 sequence reads: CASSLRQGYSYEQYF. CDR3 DNA (partial): TGTGCCAGCAGTTTGAGACAGGGATACTCCTACGAG.

Regarding this clone: Read data end 3 residues before the CDR3 end; the end is taken from the germline J gene. This sequence joins TRBV18 and TRBJ2-7, with D possibly TRBD1 on 5 matching bases. Trimming removed 1 base from V and 0 bases from J, with 19 bases in between. Per germline, CDR1 KGHSH and CDR2 LQKENI. The CDR3 is 18 amino acids. The covered CDR3 bases are TGTGCCAGCTCACCACGGCCCAATTCCCCGGACACCTCCTACGAG. Translation gives CASSPRPNSPDTSYE. Given in full, the CDR3 is CASSPRPNSPDTSYEQYF.

This clone is classed as medium-sized by frequency. The CDR3 is cut off 3 residues early in the read; its end comes from the germline J gene. The chain is built from TRBV20-1 and TRBJ2-7; a weak D match, TRBD1 (5 bases). CDR1 and CDR2 (germline): DFQATT, SNEGSKA (reference sequence). Trimming removed 4 bases from V and 6 bases from J, with 13 bases in between. The CDR3 has 12 amino acids. Here the CDR3 reads CSATRGASEQYF. The sequenced part of the CDR3 DNA is TGCAGTGCTACTAGGGGCGCGAGCGAG.

Worth noting for this clone: With the read ending 3 residues before the CDR3 end, the germline J gene is used to fill in that end. The V call is TRBV2, the J call TRBJ2-5; 9 bases agree with TRBD1. The CDR3 covers 12 residues. The V gene end was trimmed by 8 bases and the J gene end by 5 bases; junction bases not matched to a gene: 3. Germline V gives CDR1 SNHLY, CDR2 FYNNEI. The CDR3 DNA, read in part, is TGTGCCAGCCGAGGACAGGGGGAGACC. Protein: CASRGQGET. The entire CDR3 is CASRGQGETQYF.

For this clone: Sequencing ends 3 residues short of the CDR3 end; the germline J gene provides the rest. V and J are TRBV28 and TRBJ2-6; the D is unclear. This CDR3 is 16 amino acids long. The germline gives CDR1 MDHEN, CDR2 SYDVKM. V lost 6 bases and J lost 0, with 12 bases in between. CDR3 loop: CASSAPYASGANVLTF. CDR3 DNA (partial): TGTGCCAGCAGCGCGCCGTATGCCTCTGGGGCCAACGTC.